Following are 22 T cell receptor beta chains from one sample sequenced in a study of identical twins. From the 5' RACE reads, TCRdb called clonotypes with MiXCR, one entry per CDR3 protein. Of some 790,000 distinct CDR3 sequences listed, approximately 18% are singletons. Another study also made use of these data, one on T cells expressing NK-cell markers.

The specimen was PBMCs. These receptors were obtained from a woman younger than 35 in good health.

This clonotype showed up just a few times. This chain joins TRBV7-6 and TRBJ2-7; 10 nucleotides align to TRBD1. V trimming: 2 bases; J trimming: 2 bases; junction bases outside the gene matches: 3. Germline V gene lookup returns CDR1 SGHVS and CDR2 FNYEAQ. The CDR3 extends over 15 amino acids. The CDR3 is CASSLKGTGAYEQYF. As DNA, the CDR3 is TGTGCCAGCAGCTTAAAAGGGACAGGGGCCTACGAGCAGTACTTC.

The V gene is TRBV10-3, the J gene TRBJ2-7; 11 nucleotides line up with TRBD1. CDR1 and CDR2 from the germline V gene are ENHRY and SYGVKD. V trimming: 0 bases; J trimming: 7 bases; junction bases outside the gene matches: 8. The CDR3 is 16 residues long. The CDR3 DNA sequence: TGTGCCATCAGTGAGTCTGGGACAGGGGGTACAGGGGAGCAGTACTTC. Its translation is CAISESGTGGTGEQYF.

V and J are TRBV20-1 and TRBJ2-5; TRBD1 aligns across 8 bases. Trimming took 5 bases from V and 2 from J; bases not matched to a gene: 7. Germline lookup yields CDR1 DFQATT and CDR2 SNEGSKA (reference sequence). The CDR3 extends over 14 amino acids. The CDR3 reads CSAWDRRGQETQYF. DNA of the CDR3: TGCAGTGCTTGGGACAGGAGGGGTCAAGAGACCCAGTACTTC.

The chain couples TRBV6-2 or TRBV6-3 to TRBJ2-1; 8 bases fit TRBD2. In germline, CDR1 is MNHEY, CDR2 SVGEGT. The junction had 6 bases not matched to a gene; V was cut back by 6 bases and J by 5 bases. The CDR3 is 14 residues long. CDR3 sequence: CASRGLARHNEQFF. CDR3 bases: TGTGCCAGCAGAGGACTAGCCCGGCACAATGAGCAGTTCTTC.

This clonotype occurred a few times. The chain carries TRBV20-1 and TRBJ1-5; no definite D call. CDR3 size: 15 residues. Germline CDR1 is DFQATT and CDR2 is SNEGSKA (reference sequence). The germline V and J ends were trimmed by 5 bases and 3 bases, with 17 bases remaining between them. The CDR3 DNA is TGCAGTGCTTTCCACGAGCTCGGAATCAATCAGCCCCAGCATTTT. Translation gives CSAFHELGINQPQHF.

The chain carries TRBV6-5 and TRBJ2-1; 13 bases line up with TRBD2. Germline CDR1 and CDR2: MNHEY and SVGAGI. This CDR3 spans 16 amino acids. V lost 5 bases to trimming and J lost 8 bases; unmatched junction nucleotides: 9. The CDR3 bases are TGTGCCAGCAGTCACGCTCGACTAGCGGGAGGCGATGAGCAGTTCTTC. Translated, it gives CASSHARLAGGDEQFF.

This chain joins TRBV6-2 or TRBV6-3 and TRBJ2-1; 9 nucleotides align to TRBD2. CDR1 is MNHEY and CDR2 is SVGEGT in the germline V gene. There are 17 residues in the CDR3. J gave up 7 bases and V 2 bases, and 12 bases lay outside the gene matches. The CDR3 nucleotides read TGTGCCAGCAGTTACGACTTTGGGGCGGGAGGGCCGAATGAGCAGTTCTTC. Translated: CASSYDFGAGGPNEQFF.

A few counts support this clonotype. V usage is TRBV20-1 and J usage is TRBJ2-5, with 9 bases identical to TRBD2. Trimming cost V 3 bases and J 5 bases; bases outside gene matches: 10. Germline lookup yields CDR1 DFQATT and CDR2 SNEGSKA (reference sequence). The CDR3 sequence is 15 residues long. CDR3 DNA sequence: TGCAGTGCTAGTGCCTTAGCGGGGGTTAGGGAGACCCAGTACTTC. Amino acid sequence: CSASALAGVRETQYF.

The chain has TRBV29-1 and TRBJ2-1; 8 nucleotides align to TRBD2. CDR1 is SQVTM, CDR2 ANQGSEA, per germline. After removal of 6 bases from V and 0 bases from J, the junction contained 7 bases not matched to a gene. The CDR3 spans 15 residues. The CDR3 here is CSVRGLAGSYNEQFF. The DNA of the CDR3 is TGCAGCGTGCGAGGACTAGCCGGCTCCTACAATGAGCAGTTCTTC.

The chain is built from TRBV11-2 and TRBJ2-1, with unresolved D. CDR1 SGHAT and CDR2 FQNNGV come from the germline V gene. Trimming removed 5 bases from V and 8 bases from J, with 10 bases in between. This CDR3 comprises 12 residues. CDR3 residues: CASSPPVYEQFF. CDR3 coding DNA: TGTGCCAGCAGCCCCCCGGTGTATGAGCAGTTCTTC.

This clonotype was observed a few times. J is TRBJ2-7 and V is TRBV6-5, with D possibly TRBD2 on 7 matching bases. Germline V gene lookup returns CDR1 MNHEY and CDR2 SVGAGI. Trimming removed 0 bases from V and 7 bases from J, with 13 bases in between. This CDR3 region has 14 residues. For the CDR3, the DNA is TGTGCCAGCAGTTACTCGCCAGGGGAGGGAGAGCAGTACTTC. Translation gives CASSYSPGEGEQYF.

The CDR3 loop reads CASSRPTSGSHEQYF. CDR3 coding DNA: TGTGCCAGCAGCCGACCGACTAGCGGGAGTCACGAGCAGTACTTC. V gene TRBV28 combines with J gene TRBJ2-7, with 12 bases fitting TRBD2. V gave up 6 bases and J gave up 5 bases; unmatched junction bases: 8. Germline CDR1 is MDHEN and CDR2 is SYDVKM. The CDR3 runs to 15 residues.

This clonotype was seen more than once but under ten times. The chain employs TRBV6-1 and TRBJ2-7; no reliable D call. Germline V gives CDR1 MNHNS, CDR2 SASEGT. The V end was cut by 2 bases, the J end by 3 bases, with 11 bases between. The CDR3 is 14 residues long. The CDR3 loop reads CASSEQRLNYEQYF. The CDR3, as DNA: TGTGCCAGCAGTGAACAGCGTCTCAACTACGAGCAGTACTTC.

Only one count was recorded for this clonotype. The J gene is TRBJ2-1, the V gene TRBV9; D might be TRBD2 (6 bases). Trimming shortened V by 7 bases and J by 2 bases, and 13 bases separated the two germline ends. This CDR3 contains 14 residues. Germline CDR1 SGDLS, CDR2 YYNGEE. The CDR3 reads CASSQAGTYNEQFF. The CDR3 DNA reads TGTGCCAGCTCTCAGGCGGGGACCTACAATGAGCAGTTCTTC.

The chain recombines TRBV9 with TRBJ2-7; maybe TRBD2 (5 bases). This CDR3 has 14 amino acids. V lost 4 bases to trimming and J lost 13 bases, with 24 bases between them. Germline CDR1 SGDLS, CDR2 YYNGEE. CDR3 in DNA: TGTGCCAGCAGCCCTAGCCCCACCCGGCAGGAATTTTACTTC. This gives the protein CASSPSPTRQEFYF.

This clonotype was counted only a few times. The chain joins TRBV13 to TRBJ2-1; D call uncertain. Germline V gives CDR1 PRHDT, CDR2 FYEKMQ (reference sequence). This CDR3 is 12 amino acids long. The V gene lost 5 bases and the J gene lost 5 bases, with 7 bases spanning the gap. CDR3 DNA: TGTGCCAGCAGCGCGACCAACAATGAGCAGTTCTTC. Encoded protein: CASSATNNEQFF.

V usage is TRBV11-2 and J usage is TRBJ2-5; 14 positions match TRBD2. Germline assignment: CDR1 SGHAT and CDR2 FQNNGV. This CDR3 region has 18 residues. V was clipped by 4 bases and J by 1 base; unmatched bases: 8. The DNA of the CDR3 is TGTGCCAGCAGCTGGGGACTAGCGGGGGCACCATCCCAAGAGACCCAGTACTTC. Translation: CASSWGLAGAPSQETQYF.

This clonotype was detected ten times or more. The CDR3 sequence is CASGTPTQYF. DNA for the CDR3: TGTGCCAGCGGTACGCCGACCCAGTACTTC. The V and J genes are TRBV12-3 or TRBV12-4 and TRBJ2-5; no definite D call. This CDR3 spans 10 amino acids. V dropped 8 bases and J dropped 7 bases, with 8 bases sitting between them.

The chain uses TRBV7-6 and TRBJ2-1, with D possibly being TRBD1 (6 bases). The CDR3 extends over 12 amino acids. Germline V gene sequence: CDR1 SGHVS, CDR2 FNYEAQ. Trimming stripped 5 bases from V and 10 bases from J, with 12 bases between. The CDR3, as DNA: TGTGCCAGCAGCCAACAGGGTAGCGAGCAGTTCTTC. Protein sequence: CASSQQGSEQFF.

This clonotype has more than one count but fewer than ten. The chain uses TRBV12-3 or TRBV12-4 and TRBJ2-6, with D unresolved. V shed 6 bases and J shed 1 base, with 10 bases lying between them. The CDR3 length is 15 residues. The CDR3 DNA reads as TGTGCCAGCAGCATAATGGGGTCTGGGGCCAACGTCCTGACTTTC. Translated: CASSIMGSGANVLTF.

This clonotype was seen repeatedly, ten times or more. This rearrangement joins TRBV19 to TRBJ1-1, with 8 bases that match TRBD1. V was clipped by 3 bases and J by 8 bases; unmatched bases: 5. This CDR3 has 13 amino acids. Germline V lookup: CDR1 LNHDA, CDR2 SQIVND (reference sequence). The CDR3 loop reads CASSMDRAAEAFF. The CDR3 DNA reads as TGTGCCAGTAGTATGGACAGGGCTGCAGAAGCTTTCTTT.

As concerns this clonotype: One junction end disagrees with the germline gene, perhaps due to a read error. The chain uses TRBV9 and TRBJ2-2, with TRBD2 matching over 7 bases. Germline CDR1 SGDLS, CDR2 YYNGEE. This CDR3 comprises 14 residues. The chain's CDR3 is CASSVGRNPGELFF. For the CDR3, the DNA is TGTGCCAGCAGCGTCGGGAGGAACCCCGGGGAGCTGTTTTTT.